A single sample gave rise to the 11 T cell receptor beta chains below, sequenced in a study of cytotoxic CD8 clonotypes in ibrutinib-treated CLL. Measured with immunoSEQ multiplex PCR; TCRdb has only the in-frame clones, and not every one. Seen here are tens of thousands of clones, 75% to 85% observed once, and the top ten hold approximately 5.1%. Specimen: PBMCs, collected after 12 months of ibrutinib treatment. The receptors stem from a human donor with chronic lymphocytic leukemia.

The rearrangement links TRBV19 to TRBJ1-2, with D tentatively TRBD1 (6 bases). V was cut by 9 bases and J by 3 bases, with 14 bases left in between. There are 13 residues in the CDR3. Per the germline V gene, CDR1 is LNHDA and CDR2 is SQIVND (reference sequence). CDR3: CASWGGAYYGYTF. The CDR3 bases are TGTGCCAGCTGGGGGGGGGCTTACTATGGCTACACCTTC.

The chain links TRBV9 to TRBJ2-1; 12 nucleotides agree with TRBD2. The CDR3 has 14 amino acids. V gave up 4 bases and J gave up 15 bases; unmatched junction bases: 11. Germline V gives CDR1 SGDLS, CDR2 YYNGEE. CDR3 protein: CASSLGLAGSGRFF. In DNA, the CDR3 is TGTGCCAGCAGCCTCGGACTAGCGGGGTCCGGGAGGTTCTTC. Looking up the rest from reference TRBV9 and TRBJ2-1 gives the full variable domain: DSGVTQTPKHLITATGQRVTLRCSPRSGDLSVYWYQQSLDQGLQFLIQYYNGEERAKGNILERFSAQQFPDLHSELNLSSLELGDSALYFCASSLGLAGSGRFFGPGTRLTVL.

The chain recombines TRBV7-9 with TRBJ1-2; 8 bases are shared with TRBD1. This CDR3 region has 14 residues. J lost 4 bases, V lost 5 bases, and 6 bases had no gene match. Germline assignment: CDR1 SEHNR and CDR2 FQNEAQ (reference sequence). The CDR3 here is CASSQTGDPYGYTF. The CDR3 DNA follows: TGTGCCAGCAGCCAGACAGGGGACCCCTATGGCTACACCTTC. Full variable domain (outside the CDR3, taken from reference TRBV7-9 and TRBJ1-2): DTGVSQNPRHKITKRGQNVTFRCDPISEHNRLYWYRQTLGQGPEFLTYFQNEAQLEKSRLLSDRFSAERPKGSFSTLEIQRTEQGDSAMYLCASSQTGDPYGYTFGSGTRLTVV.

The chain employs TRBV19 and TRBJ1-5; D possibly corresponds to TRBD1 (6 bases). Per the germline V gene, CDR1 is LNHDA and CDR2 is SQIVND (reference sequence). This CDR3 contains 14 residues. Trimming removed 1 base from V and 9 bases from J, with 13 bases in between. CDR3 bases: TGTGCCAGTAGTATAGGGCAGGGGAGACCGCCCCAGCATTTT. It specifies CASSIGQGRPPQHF.

The CDR3: CASSPLTGELFF. The CDR3, as DNA: TGTGCCAGCAGTCCCCTCACCGGGGAGCTGTTTTTT. The chain recombines TRBV2 with TRBJ2-2, with D hard to call. This CDR3 region has 12 residues. Trimming removed 5 bases from V and 4 bases from J, with 5 bases in between. The germline V gene has CDR1 SNHLY and CDR2 FYNNEI.

This chain connects TRBV11-2 to TRBJ2-3; D is unclear. Per the germline V gene, CDR1 is SGHAT and CDR2 is FQNNGV. The CDR3 extends over 13 amino acids. Trimming took 7 bases from V and 6 from J, leaving 14 bases between them. The CDR3 region has the DNA TGTGCCAGCACCTGGGGTTCTGGGGATACGCAGTATTTT. The encoded protein is CASTWGSGDTQYF. Using reference TRBV11-2 and TRBJ2-3 for the parts outside the CDR3, the full variable domain is EAGVAQSPRYKIIEKRQSVAFWCNPISGHATLYWYQQILGQGPKLLIQFQNNGVVDDSQLPKDRFSAERLKGVDSTLKIQPAKLEDSAVYLCASTWGSGDTQYFGPGTRLTVL.

The CDR3: CASSLVGTKHGNTIYF. DNA for the CDR3: TGTGCCAGCAGCTTAGTTGGGACAAAACACGGAAACACCATATATTTT. The J gene is TRBJ1-3, the V gene TRBV7-2; tentative D call: TRBD1 (6 bases). The CDR3 length is 16 residues. Trimming stripped 1 base from V and 4 bases from J, with 14 bases between. The germline V gene encodes CDR1 SGHTA and CDR2 FQGNSA.

The rearrangement joins TRBV28 to TRBJ1-4; D may be TRBD1 (5 bases). With 6 bases removed from V and 5 bases from J, the gap between germline ends came to 13 bases. CDR3 length equals 14 residues. Per the germline V gene, CDR1 is MDHEN and CDR2 is SYDVKM. The CDR3 loop is CASREPWGNEKLFF. In DNA, the CDR3 is TGTGCCAGCAGGGAGCCGTGGGGCAATGAAAAACTGTTTTTT.

The V and J genes are TRBV6-5 and TRBJ2-2, with 8 bases lining up with TRBD2. CDR1 and CDR2 from the germline V gene are MNHEY and SVGAGI. Trimming cost V 6 bases and J 6 bases; bases outside gene matches: 9. This CDR3 contains 15 residues. DNA for the CDR3: TGTGCCAGCAGCCCCCCGGGGGGGTTAGCCGGGGAGCTGTTTTTT. Protein: CASSPPGGLAGELFF.

This clone was observed once. The chain is built from TRBV15 and TRBJ1-2; D not resolved. Trimming shortened V by 0 bases and J by 6 bases, and 17 bases separated the two germline ends. The CDR3 sequence is 16 residues long. Germline CDR1 LNHNV, CDR2 YYDKDF (reference sequence). The CDR3 DNA reads TGTGCCACCAGCAGAGATTCGTCGGGAGGCAGCGATGGCTACACCTTC. This translates into CATSRDSSGGSDGYTF.

The rearrangement joins TRBV18 to TRBJ2-7, with 10 positions matching TRBD1. Germline V gives CDR1 KGHSH, CDR2 LQKENI. CDR3 length equals 16 residues. Trimming cost V 1 base and J 4 bases; bases outside gene matches: 7. The CDR3 spells CASSPRSGTGEYEQYF. The DNA of the CDR3 is TGTGCCAGCTCACCACGGTCCGGGACAGGGGAATACGAGCAGTACTTC.